Listed below are T cell receptor beta chains from one sample, sequenced in a study of T cell repertoires in cytomegalovirus infection. TCRdb analysed the reads with MiXCR anew, one entry per CDR3 protein. The top ten clones hold about 2.8% of a sample with 740,000 or so distinct CDR3 sequences, 35% to 45% of them seen once. The material sequenced was PBMCs. These receptor sequences come from a human donor in good health (CMV status not recorded). Some clones in this sample may be carry-over from other donors' samples. The CDR3 runs from the conserved cysteine through the conserved F or W. Each record gives: V gene, clone size, J gene, D gene, CDR3 DNA, CDR3 protein. The D gene is left open where the match is weak. Clone size is stated in some rows and not others, as once, few, many or a class when expanded.

V gene: TRBV5-5
clone size: -
J gene: TRBJ2-7
D gene: -
CDR3 DNA: TGTTCCAGCAGCCTTGGACAGTTGATATTTCGCGAGCAGTACTTC
CDR3 protein: CSSSLGQLIFREQYF

V gene: TRBV6-1
clone size: -
J gene: TRBJ2-3
D gene: TRBD2
CDR3 DNA: TGTGCCAGCAGTGTTGGGACTAGCAGAGATACGCAGTATTTT
CDR3 protein: CASSVGTSRDTQYF

V gene: TRBV7-8
clone size: many
J gene: TRBJ2-5
D gene: TRBD2
CDR3 DNA: TGTGCCAGCAGCCACCCGGGACTAGCGGGAGTGCGGGGAGAGACCCAGTACTTC
CDR3 protein: CASSHPGLAGVRGETQYF

V gene: TRBV4-1
clone size: -
J gene: TRBJ1-2
D gene: TRBD1
CDR3 DNA: TGCGCCAGCAGCCAGCGGGACAGGACTTTTTATGGCTACACCTTC
CDR3 protein: CASSQRDRTFYGYTF

V gene: TRBV24-1
clone size: -
J gene: TRBJ2-1
D gene: TRBD2
CDR3 DNA: TGTGCCACCGAGGGACTAGCGGGCCTAGGAGGCTCCTACAATGAGCAGTTCTTC
CDR3 protein: CATEGLAGLGGSYNEQFF

V gene: TRBV28
clone size: -
J gene: TRBJ1-2
D gene: -
CDR3 DNA: TGTGCCAGCACCCTCGCGCCGGGTGATGATCGTGGCTACACCTTC
CDR3 protein: CASTLAPGDDRGYTF

V gene: TRBV20-1
clone size: -
J gene: TRBJ1-1
D gene: TRBD1
CDR3 DNA: TGCAGTGCTTCCAAGGCGGGAGGGGGCGCGGGAGCTTTCTTT
CDR3 protein: CSASKAGGGAGAFF

V gene: TRBV6-8
clone size: -
J gene: TRBJ2-7
D gene: -
CDR3 DNA: TGTGCCAGCAGTTACGGGTTCTACCAGCAGTACTTC
CDR3 protein: CASSYGFYQQYF

V gene: TRBV6-8
clone size: -
J gene: TRBJ1-1
D gene: -
CDR3 DNA: TGTGCCAGCAGTTACGCCGACAGGAAGGACACTGAAGCTTTCTTT
CDR3 protein: CASSYADRKDTEAFF

V gene: TRBV15
clone size: few
J gene: TRBJ1-2
D gene: TRBD1
CDR3 DNA: TGTGCCACCAGCAGAGTGGGGACAGACTATGGCTACACCTTC
CDR3 protein: CATSRVGTDYGYTF

V gene: TRBV5-4
clone size: -
J gene: TRBJ2-5
D gene: -
CDR3 DNA: TGTGCCAGCAGCTTGCGTGCCCGAGCAGAGACCCAGTACTTC
CDR3 protein: CASSLRARAETQYF

V gene: TRBV28
clone size: -
J gene: TRBJ1-5
D gene: TRBD1
CDR3 DNA: TGTGCCAGCAGTCGACGCGGGGACAGATATAATCAGCCCCAGCATTTT
CDR3 protein: CASSRRGDRYNQPQHF

V gene: TRBV29-1
clone size: -
J gene: TRBJ1-1
D gene: -
CDR3 DNA: TGCAGCGTTGAATGGACGACTGAAGCTTTCTTT
CDR3 protein: CSVEWTTEAFF

V gene: TRBV20-1
clone size: few
J gene: TRBJ2-3
D gene: TRBD2
CDR3 DNA: TGCAGTGCTAGGGGTCGAGCGGGACGCACAGATACGCAGTATTTT
CDR3 protein: CSARGRAGRTDTQYF

V gene: TRBV29-1
clone size: few
J gene: TRBJ2-7
D gene: -
CDR3 DNA: TGCAGCGTTGATGGGGGACCCTACGAGCAGTACTTC
CDR3 protein: CSVDGGPYEQYF

V gene: TRBV4-1
clone size: -
J gene: TRBJ2-2
D gene: TRBD2
CDR3 DNA: TGCGCCAGCAGCCACAACGGGGGGACCGGGGAGCTGTTTTTT
CDR3 protein: CASSHNGGTGELFF

V gene: TRBV7-9
clone size: -
J gene: TRBJ2-3
D gene: -
CDR3 DNA: TGTGCCAGCAGCTTTAGGAGGGCAGATACGCAGTATTTT
CDR3 protein: CASSFRRADTQYF

V gene: TRBV27
clone size: -
J gene: TRBJ2-1
D gene: TRBD2
CDR3 DNA: TGTGCCAGCAGTTTCCGGGGCGAGCTAGCGGGGGGCCGACGCTCCTACAATGAGCAGTTCTTC
CDR3 protein: CASSFRGELAGGRRSYNEQFF

V gene: TRBV6-2/TRBV6-3
clone size: -
J gene: TRBJ2-5
D gene: TRBD2
CDR3 DNA: TGTGCCAGCAGTTACTCGGTAGCGGGGGAGAAAGAGACCCAGTACTTC
CDR3 protein: CASSYSVAGEKETQYF

V gene: TRBV5-5
clone size: -
J gene: TRBJ1-1
D gene: -
CDR3 DNA: TGTGCCAGCAGCTTCTTGACAGCGAACTCTGAAGCTTTCTTT
CDR3 protein: CASSFLTANSEAFF

V gene: TRBV4-1
clone size: -
J gene: TRBJ1-2
D gene: -
CDR3 DNA: TGCGCCAGCAGCCGTCCCACCCGGCTGGGGGCCGACTATGGCTACACCTTC
CDR3 protein: CASSRPTRLGADYGYTF

V gene: TRBV27
clone size: few
J gene: TRBJ1-5
D gene: -
CDR3 DNA: TGTGCCAGCAGTTTATCCCGAGCATTCAATCAGCCCCAGCATTTT
CDR3 protein: CASSLSRAFNQPQHF

V gene: TRBV10-2
clone size: few
J gene: TRBJ2-5
D gene: -
CDR3 DNA: TGCGCCAGCAGTGAGTCAGCGGGCAAGGGAAGAGGGGAGACCCAGTACTTC
CDR3 protein: CASSESAGKGRGETQYF

V gene: TRBV6-1
clone size: -
J gene: TRBJ1-5
D gene: TRBD1
CDR3 DNA: TGTGCCAGCACCCAGGACAGGACTCAGCCCCAGCATTTT
CDR3 protein: CASTQDRTQPQHF

V gene: TRBV12-3/TRBV12-4
clone size: -
J gene: TRBJ2-7
D gene: -
CDR3 DNA: TGTGCCAGCAGTTTTCTCCGATCCTACGAGCAGTACTTC
CDR3 protein: CASSFLRSYEQYF

V gene: TRBV18
clone size: few
J gene: TRBJ2-1
D gene: TRBD2
CDR3 DNA: TGTGCCAGCTCACCCGGGGCTAGCGGGAGCTATGAGCAGTTCTTC
CDR3 protein: CASSPGASGSYEQFF

V gene: TRBV19
clone size: -
J gene: TRBJ2-7
D gene: TRBD1
CDR3 DNA: TGTGCCAGTAGTACCGAAGACAGGGCCTCGGGTGAGCAGTACTTC
CDR3 protein: CASSTEDRASGEQYF

V gene: TRBV6-5
clone size: -
J gene: TRBJ1-5
D gene: TRBD1
CDR3 DNA: TGTGCCAGCAGAAGGGACAGCCTAAATCATCCCCAGCATTTT
CDR3 protein: CASRRDSLNHPQHF

V gene: TRBV7-2
clone size: -
J gene: TRBJ2-1
D gene: TRBD2
CDR3 DNA: TGTGCCGGCAGCCCTCGGACTAGCGGGAGGTACAATGAGCAGTTCTTC
CDR3 protein: CAGSPRTSGRYNEQFF

V gene: TRBV5-6
clone size: -
J gene: TRBJ1-6
D gene: -
CDR3 DNA: TGTGCCAGCAGCTTGGGCCCTTCTAACTATAATTCACCCCTCCACTTT
CDR3 protein: CASSLGPSNYNSPLHF

V gene: TRBV5-1
clone size: -
J gene: TRBJ2-1
D gene: TRBD2
CDR3 DNA: TGCGCCAGCAGCTTGGGGACTAGCGGGATTATATACAATGAGCAGTTCTTC
CDR3 protein: CASSLGTSGIIYNEQFF

V gene: TRBV12-3/TRBV12-4
clone size: few
J gene: TRBJ1-1
D gene: -
CDR3 DNA: TGTGCCAGCAGCCCCCAAACTGGGGCTTTCTTT
CDR3 protein: CASSPQTGAFF

V gene: TRBV11-3
clone size: -
J gene: TRBJ2-2
D gene: -
CDR3 DNA: TGTGCCAGCAGCCCGGGGCGGGGGAACACCGGGGAGCTGTTTTTT
CDR3 protein: CASSPGRGNTGELFF

V gene: TRBV15
clone size: -
J gene: TRBJ2-1
D gene: -
CDR3 DNA: TGTGCCACCTGTCATCCTACAGGGTCCGATGAGCAGTTCTTC
CDR3 protein: CATCHPTGSDEQFF

V gene: TRBV28
clone size: -
J gene: TRBJ1-1
D gene: -
CDR3 DNA: TGTGCCAGCAGTTTAGAGTGGGCTGAAGCTTTCTTT
CDR3 protein: CASSLEWAEAFF

V gene: TRBV6-1
clone size: -
J gene: TRBJ2-2
D gene: -
CDR3 DNA: TGTGCCAGCAGTGAAAGAGCAGGGGGGTTGTTTTTT
CDR3 protein: CASSERAGGLFF

V gene: TRBV28
clone size: -
J gene: TRBJ2-7
D gene: TRBD2
CDR3 DNA: TGTGCCAGCAGTCAACCGGGACTAGCGGGAGGCGAGCAGTACTTC
CDR3 protein: CASSQPGLAGGEQYF

V gene: TRBV27
clone size: -
J gene: TRBJ2-3
D gene: -
CDR3 DNA: TGTGCCAGCGGTGGAGACTGGATCACAGATACGCAGTATTTT
CDR3 protein: CASGGDWITDTQYF

V gene: TRBV7-8
clone size: -
J gene: TRBJ1-5
D gene: -
CDR3 DNA: TGTGCCAGCAGCTTAGGGATGGGGGGCAATCAGCCCCAGCATTTT
CDR3 protein: CASSLGMGGNQPQHF

V gene: TRBV18
clone size: few
J gene: TRBJ1-6
D gene: -
CDR3 DNA: TGTGCCAGCTCCCCCAATTCTCCAGGGTCCGATAATTCACCCCTCCACTTT
CDR3 protein: CASSPNSPGSDNSPLHF

V gene: TRBV7-6
clone size: -
J gene: TRBJ1-1
D gene: -
CDR3 DNA: TGTGCCAGCAGCTTAGCTGGCAGGAACACTGAAACTTTCTTT
CDR3 protein: CASSLAGRNTETFF

V gene: TRBV29-1
clone size: -
J gene: TRBJ2-3
D gene: TRBD2
CDR3 DNA: TGCAGCGCGGCGGGGACTAGCGGCATGGATACGCAGTATTTT
CDR3 protein: CSAAGTSGMDTQYF

V gene: TRBV27
clone size: -
J gene: TRBJ2-2
D gene: TRBD1
CDR3 DNA: TGTGCCAGCAGTTCAGCCGGGACAGGAAACACCGGGGAGCTGTTTTTT
CDR3 protein: CASSSAGTGNTGELFF

V gene: TRBV19
clone size: many
J gene: TRBJ2-6
D gene: -
CDR3 DNA: TGTGCCAGTAGTATTCGAACAGGCCGCTCTGGGGCCAACGTCCTGACTTTC
CDR3 protein: CASSIRTGRSGANVLTF

V gene: TRBV20-1
clone size: once
J gene: TRBJ1-2
D gene: -
CDR3 DNA: TGCAGTGCACCTCCCCAGGGGCTCGTCTATGGCTACACCTTC
CDR3 protein: CSAPPQGLVYGYTF

V gene: TRBV6-1
clone size: -
J gene: TRBJ1-1
D gene: -
CDR3 DNA: TGTGCCAGCCCCCCCAACCGAATGAACACTGAAGCTTTCTTT
CDR3 protein: CASPPNRMNTEAFF

V gene: TRBV6-6
clone size: once
J gene: TRBJ2-3
D gene: -
CDR3 DNA: TGTGCCAGTACCGAGGCTTTCACAGATACGCAGTATTTT
CDR3 protein: CASTEAFTDTQYF

V gene: TRBV4-2
clone size: -
J gene: TRBJ2-5
D gene: -
CDR3 DNA: TGTGCCAGCAGCCAAGAATGGGTCCAAGAGACCCAGTACTTC
CDR3 protein: CASSQEWVQETQYF

V gene: TRBV28
clone size: -
J gene: TRBJ1-2
D gene: -
CDR3 DNA: TGTGCCAGCAGTTTAAAGCCAGGGTATGGCTACACCTTC
CDR3 protein: CASSLKPGYGYTF

V gene: TRBV28
clone size: -
J gene: TRBJ1-3
D gene: -
CDR3 DNA: TGTGCCAGCAGCCTCCTCGGGACGTTACATACCGGAAACACCATATATTTT
CDR3 protein: CASSLLGTLHTGNTIYF

V gene: TRBV14
clone size: few
J gene: TRBJ1-2
D gene: TRBD1
CDR3 DNA: TGTGCCAGCAGCCAGACAGGGGCTCCCGACTATGGCTACACCTTC
CDR3 protein: CASSQTGAPDYGYTF

V gene: TRBV6-5
clone size: few
J gene: TRBJ1-6
D gene: TRBD1
CDR3 DNA: TGTGCCAGCAGTTGGGGACAGTATAATTCACCCCTCCACTTT
CDR3 protein: CASSWGQYNSPLHF

V gene: TRBV7-2
clone size: -
J gene: TRBJ2-7
D gene: -
CDR3 DNA: TGTGCCAGCAGCTTCAGTTTCTACTATCATTACTTC
CDR3 protein: CASSFSFYYHYF

V gene: TRBV7-6
clone size: -
J gene: TRBJ1-1
D gene: TRBD1
CDR3 DNA: TGTGCCAGCAGCTTCGGCCCCGCAGCGGACAGGCAAGAAGCTTTCTTT
CDR3 protein: CASSFGPAADRQEAFF

V gene: TRBV12-3/TRBV12-4
clone size: -
J gene: TRBJ1-1
D gene: -
CDR3 DNA: TGTGCCAGCAGCCAAGGAAGAGCCACTGAAGCTTTCTTT
CDR3 protein: CASSQGRATEAFF

V gene: TRBV28
clone size: -
J gene: TRBJ2-1
D gene: -
CDR3 DNA: TGTGCCAGCAGCCGGGGCCTCAATGAGCAGTTCTTC
CDR3 protein: CASSRGLNEQFF

V gene: TRBV6-1
clone size: -
J gene: TRBJ2-2
D gene: -
CDR3 DNA: TGTGCCAGCAGCGAAAGGGGGGGCAGCTTTAACACCGGGGAGCTGTTTTTT
CDR3 protein: CASSERGGSFNTGELFF

V gene: TRBV6-1
clone size: many
J gene: TRBJ1-2
D gene: -
CDR3 DNA: TGTGCCAGCAGTGAACAGGGGAACTATGGCTACACCTTC
CDR3 protein: CASSEQGNYGYTF

V gene: TRBV7-3
clone size: few
J gene: TRBJ2-5
D gene: TRBD2
CDR3 DNA: TGTGCCAGCAGCCCCACTAGCGGGGGGGTGCAAGAGACCCAGTACTTC
CDR3 protein: CASSPTSGGVQETQYF